This TCR beta chain was retrieved from a study of tumor-infiltrating lymphocytes in oesophageal squamous cell carcinoma. CDR3 length: 15 residues. For this clonotype: Its ends do not fully match the called genes, so a read error is possible.

TCRdb redid the calling of the PCR reads with MiXCR, one entry per CDR3 protein. The sample lists roughly 12,000 distinct CDR3 sequences, approximately 52% occurring once. V gene TRBV12-3 or TRBV12-4 combines with J gene TRBJ2-1; the D gene could be TRBD1 or TRBD2 (5 bases each). Sample: normal esophageal tissue next to the tumor. The clonotype comes from a male donor with esophageal squamous cell carcinoma. The CDR3 DNA reads as TGTGCCAGCTGCACTTCGGGGACCTCCCACAATGAGCAGTTCTTC. This gives the protein CASCTSGTSHNEQFF.